The next 32 T cell receptor beta chains were all read from a single sample in a study of cytomegalovirus exposure and HLA in healthy donors. Use of 60 Vbeta and 13 Jbeta primers characterized the PCR. The repertoire was sequenced with immunoSEQ multiplex PCR; TCRdb's copy has only in-frame clones and lacks some. The table lists approximately 150,000 clones, 73% of them singletons, with 5% to 6.5% in the top ten. The sequenced sample was PBMCs. These receptors were obtained from a woman under 30 in good health and CMV-seropositive.

The gene calls are TRBV7-9 and TRBJ2-7; 11 bases fit TRBD1. With 5 bases clipped from V and 3 bases from J, the junction kept 6 bases outside the gene matches. The CDR3 length is 15 residues. Germline V gene lookup returns CDR1 SEHNR and CDR2 FQNEAQ (reference sequence). The DNA for the CDR3 is TGTGCCAGCAGCCCGCCGGACAGGGGGCTCTACGAGCAGTACTTC. Protein: CASSPPDRGLYEQYF.

This chain joins TRBV4-2 and TRBJ2-1; no reliable D call. Germline V CDR1 and CDR2: LGHNA, YNFKEQ. Trimming shortened V by 3 bases and J by 5 bases, and 14 bases separated the two germline ends. The CDR3 consists of 15 residues. The chain's CDR3 is CASSQIILSNNEQFF. The CDR3 coding sequence is TGTGCCAGCAGCCAGATAATATTGAGTAACAATGAGCAGTTCTTC.

V gene TRBV5-1 combines with J gene TRBJ2-7; tentatively, D is TRBD2 (5 bases). The CDR3 has 15 amino acids. V was pared by 4 bases and J by 6 bases, with 20 bases between. Per germline, CDR1 SGHRS and CDR2 YFSETQ. The CDR3 bases are TGCGCCAGCAGCCATAGTACCGGACTGGATCGCGAGCAGTACTTC. Encoded protein: CASSHSTGLDREQYF. Full variable domain (rest looked up from reference TRBV5-1 and TRBJ2-7): KAGVTQTPRYLIKTRGQQVTLSCSPISGHRSVSWYQQTPGQGLQFLFEYFSETQRNKGNFPGRFSGRQFSNSRSEMNVSTLELGDSALYLCASSHSTGLDREQYFGPGTRLTVT.

V and J are TRBV7-2 and TRBJ2-2, with 9 bases lining up with TRBD2. This CDR3 region has 15 residues. CDR1 and CDR2 from the germline V gene are SGHTA and FQGNSA. J gave up 4 bases and V 5 bases, and 5 bases lay outside the gene matches. CDR3 nucleotide sequence: TGTGCCAGCAGCGTTAGCGGGGGCGCCACCGGGGAGCTGTTTTTT. This sequence encodes CASSVSGGATGELFF.

The table lists this clone with a count of one. J is TRBJ2-3 and V is TRBV2; TRBD2 matches at 7 bases. CDR1 SNHLY and CDR2 FYNNEI come from the germline V gene. The V segment lost 7 bases and the J segment 1 base; nucleotides outside the gene matches: 2. There are 13 residues in the CDR3. In nucleotides, the CDR3 is TGTGCCAGCAACGCGGGGGGCACAGATACGCAGTATTTT. This gives the protein CASNAGGTDTQYF.

The chain links TRBV13 to TRBJ2-7, with 9 bases lining up with TRBD1. V dropped 4 bases and J dropped 3; count of bases not matched to a gene: 7. This CDR3 is 15 amino acids long. Germline loops: CDR1 PRHDT, CDR2 FYEKMQ (reference sequence). This CDR3 reads CASSSSGTGFYEQYF. In DNA, the CDR3 is TGTGCCAGCAGCTCCTCCGGGACAGGGTTCTACGAGCAGTACTTC.

V usage is TRBV6-4 and J usage is TRBJ2-2; 8 bases map to TRBD1. This CDR3 contains 15 residues. Per germline, CDR1 MRHNA and CDR2 SNTAGT. J lost 3 bases, V lost 5 bases, and 5 bases had no gene match. The CDR3 DNA is TGTGCCAGCAGTCCCGGGACAGGTTACACCGGGGAGCTGTTTTTT. Protein sequence: CASSPGTGYTGELFF.

The chain has TRBV11-1 and TRBJ2-5; 7 nucleotides agree with TRBD2. CDR1 is SGHAT and CDR2 is FQDESV in the germline V gene (reference sequence). The CDR3 length is 16 residues. Trimming took 4 bases from V and 4 from J; bases not matched to a gene: 12. CDR3 sequence (DNA): TGTGCCAGCAGCTCAGGTGGGAGGGGCGCGGCAGAGACCCAGTACTTC. It is translated as CASSSGGRGAAETQYF.

This CDR3 is CASSLLGDKGYTF. The DNA for the CDR3 is TGTGCCAGCAGCTTGTTAGGGGACAAAGGCTACACCTTC. V and J are TRBV5-6 and TRBJ1-2; perhaps TRBD1 as D (6 bases). The CDR3 is 13 amino acids. The germline V gene has CDR1 SGHDT and CDR2 YYEEEE. V dropped 1 base and J dropped 8 bases, with 12 bases sitting between them.

The chain recombines TRBV6-1 with TRBJ2-1, with 10 bases matching TRBD2. The germline V gene has CDR1 MNHNS and CDR2 SASEGT. The CDR3 totals 21 residues. V lost 1 base to trimming and J lost 0 bases; unmatched junction nucleotides: 15. CDR3 coding DNA: TGTGCCAGCAGTGAAGAGAGGTCTAGCGGGGGAATATTTAGCTCCTACAATGAGCAGTTCTTC. Its translation is CASSEERSSGGIFSSYNEQFF.

This rearrangement joins TRBV5-4 to TRBJ2-5; D is ambiguous. Trimming stripped 0 bases from V and 2 bases from J, with 8 bases between. CDR1 is SGHNT and CDR2 is YYREEE in the germline V gene (reference sequence). The CDR3 spans 14 residues. The CDR3 nucleotides read TGTGCCAGCAGCTTGGGTATTCGGCAAGAGACCCAGTACTTC. Protein product: CASSLGIRQETQYF.

Points on this clone: Within the sample, other DNA sequences also encode this same CDR3. This sequence joins TRBV6-5 and TRBJ1-1, with TRBD1 matching over 9 bases. CDR3 length: 14 residues. V lost 5 bases, J lost 5 bases, and 6 bases stayed unmatched. Germline loops: CDR1 MNHEY, CDR2 SVGAGI. CDR3 sequence (DNA): TGTGCCAGCAGTCCACAGGGGGCCGGAACTGAAGCTTTCTTT. This sequence encodes CASSPQGAGTEAFF.

The chain couples TRBV6-5 to TRBJ1-3; the match to TRBD1 covers 10 bases. Germline assignment: CDR1 MNHEY and CDR2 SVGAGI. The CDR3 has 15 residues. Trimming removed 7 bases from V and 4 bases from J; junction bases left unmatched: 7. CDR3 DNA sequence: TGTGCCAGCAAACGACAGGGGGCGCGAGGAAACACCATATATTTT. Translating gives CASKRQGARGNTIYF.

The CDR3 DNA follows: TGTGCCAGCTCACCACCGGGACTCCTTAAAGAGACCCAGTACTTC. Protein sequence: CASSPPGLLKETQYF. The chain employs TRBV18 and TRBJ2-5, with a weak D call TRBD2 (6 bases). Looked up from germline, CDR1 is KGHSH and CDR2 is LQKENI. The CDR3 is 15 residues long. V lost 0 bases, J lost 3 bases, and 11 bases lay in between.

This clone came up a few times. The chain employs TRBV4-2 and TRBJ2-2, with a possible D match to TRBD2 (6 bases). V lost 2 bases, J lost 1 base, and 11 bases lay in between. Germline CDR1 LGHNA, CDR2 YNFKEQ. The CDR3 spans 16 residues. The CDR3 loop reads CASSQSSVENTGELFF. As DNA, the CDR3 is TGTGCCAGCAGCCAATCTAGCGTGGAGAACACCGGGGAGCTGTTTTTT.

The chain employs TRBV30 and TRBJ2-7; D gene unclear. The germline V and J ends were trimmed by 7 bases and 1 base, with 11 bases remaining between them. The germline V gene has CDR1 GTSNPN and CDR2 SVGIG (reference sequence). CDR3 length equals 12 residues. The CDR3 DNA sequence: TGTGCCTTCCGCCCCCAGTCCTACGAGCAGTACTTC. Encoded protein: CAFRPQSYEQYF.

The rearrangement joins TRBV19 to TRBJ2-2; 10 bases match TRBD2. CDR1 is LNHDA, CDR2 SQIVND, per germline (reference sequence). The CDR3 has 15 residues. V was clipped by 5 bases and J by 2 bases; unmatched bases: 2. The CDR3 reads CASSGTSVNTGELFF. The CDR3 nucleotides are TGTGCCAGTAGTGGGACTAGCGTAAACACCGGGGAGCTGTTTTTT.

This clone showed up just a few times. The genes are TRBV30 and TRBJ1-2; 8 positions agree with TRBD1. V gave up 3 bases and J gave up 6 bases; unmatched junction bases: 3. The germline gives CDR1 GTSNPN, CDR2 SVGIG (reference sequence). The CDR3 is made up of 12 amino acids. CDR3 bases: TGTGCCTGGAGCCCACAGGGGGATGGCTACACCTTC. The encoded protein is CAWSPQGDGYTF.

V usage is TRBV9 and J usage is TRBJ2-3, with TRBD1 matching 7 bases. The CDR3 loop spans 14 amino acids. Germline V CDR1 and CDR2: SGDLS, YYNGEE. The junction had 1 base not matched to a gene; V was cut back by 3 bases and J by 0 bases. The CDR3 DNA sequence: TGTGCCAGCAGCGAGACAGGGAGCACAGATACGCAGTATTTT. This codes for CASSETGSTDTQYF.

This clone was observed a single time. V usage is TRBV6-6 and J usage is TRBJ1-4; 9 bases line up with TRBD1. The germline V gene encodes CDR1 MNHNY and CDR2 SVGAGI (reference sequence). The V segment lost 7 bases and the J segment 6 bases; nucleotides outside the gene matches: 9. The CDR3 length is 15 residues. The CDR3 reads CASKNRGRADEKLFF. In DNA form, the CDR3 reads TGTGCCAGCAAAAACAGGGGGCGCGCAGATGAAAAACTGTTTTTT.

This clone was counted only a few times. This rearrangement joins TRBV5-1 to TRBJ1-4; D remains unclear. This CDR3 spans 14 amino acids. Trimming left V 2 bases short and J 8 bases short, with 13 bases between. Germline CDR1 reads SGHRS; CDR2 reads YFSETQ. Here the CDR3 reads CASSLRGSGEKLFF. For the CDR3, the DNA is TGCGCCAGCAGCTTAAGAGGGAGTGGCGAAAAACTGTTTTTT.

A single count supports this clone. The J gene is TRBJ2-3, the V gene TRBV5-5, with 11 bases fitting TRBD2. The CDR3 extends over 17 amino acids. Germline V gives CDR1 SGHKS, CDR2 YYEKEE (reference sequence). V gave up 3 bases and J gave up 2 bases; unmatched junction bases: 8. DNA for the CDR3: TGTGCCAGCAGCTACAACCCGACTAGCGGGGACACAGATACGCAGTATTTT. Translation: CASSYNPTSGDTDTQYF.

The chain combines TRBV11-1 with TRBJ2-1, with 7 positions matching TRBD1. Germline-derived CDR1 and CDR2 are SGHAT and FQDESV (reference sequence). V dropped 5 bases and J dropped 7; count of bases not matched to a gene: 5. The CDR3 has 13 amino acids. CDR3 sequence (DNA): TGTGCCAGCAGCCCCGGACAGGTTAATGAGCAGTTCTTC. Encoded protein: CASSPGQVNEQFF.

This rearrangement joins TRBV15 to TRBJ2-7, with TRBD1 matching 9 bases. Germline loops: CDR1 LNHNV, CDR2 YYDKDF (reference sequence). Germline trimming cut 3 bases from V and 6 bases from J; bases unmatched to any gene: 9. This CDR3 contains 15 residues. The CDR3, as DNA: TGTGCCACCAGCAGGGACAGGGGAGGGAGTACCGAGCAGTACTTC. It is translated as CATSRDRGGSTEQYF.

With regard to this clone: Mismatch with germline at one junction end may stem from a read error. The chain has TRBV5-1 and TRBJ2-3; TRBD2 aligns across 10 bases. Germline V lookup: CDR1 SGHRS, CDR2 YFSETQ. This CDR3 comprises 17 residues. The DNA for the CDR3 is TGCGCCAGCAGCTTGGATCCTAGCGGGGGCTCTTTAGATACGCGGTATTTT. This gives the protein CASSLDPSGGSLDTRYF.

This clone was seen more than once but under ten times. The chain couples TRBV4-3 to TRBJ1-1, with D perhaps matching TRBD1 (5 bases). The CDR3 extends over 15 amino acids. Germline V gene data show CDR1 as LGHNA and CDR2 as YSLEER. Trimming removed 0 bases at V and 2 bases at J, with 10 bases between. This chain's CDR3 is CASSQDPGINTEAFF. The CDR3 DNA reads as TGCGCCAGCAGCCAAGATCCAGGGATTAACACTGAAGCTTTCTTT.

DNA of the CDR3: TGTGCCAGCAGCGATCAGACAGGGGTGGAGACCCAGTACTTC. Translated: CASSDQTGVETQYF. V gene TRBV7-9 combines with J gene TRBJ2-5; TRBD1 matches at 8 bases. The CDR3 contains 14 residues. V lost 5 bases and J lost 5; bases outside the gene matches: 7. Germline V gene sequence: CDR1 SEHNR, CDR2 FQNEAQ (reference sequence).

The V call is TRBV7-2, the J call TRBJ1-2; 8 bases are shared with TRBD1. V shed 6 bases and J 4 bases; nucleotides not matched to a gene: 10. The V gene's germline CDR1 is SGHTA and CDR2 FQGNSA. This CDR3 region has 15 residues. In DNA form, the CDR3 reads TGTGCCAGCAGGGGCCAGGGGGCCCCTGGCTATGGCTACACCTTC. It is translated as CASRGQGAPGYGYTF.

CDR3 DNA: TGTGCCAGCAGTTTACAGGGGACTAATGAAAAACTGTTTTTT. As protein: CASSLQGTNEKLFF. This chain connects TRBV27 to TRBJ1-4, with D possibly TRBD1 on 6 matching bases. Germline V gene lookup returns CDR1 MNHEY and CDR2 SMNVEV (reference sequence). The CDR3 is made up of 14 amino acids. The germline V and J ends were trimmed by 2 bases and 2 bases, with 6 bases remaining between them. Based on the CDR3 plus reference TRBV27 and TRBJ1-4, the full variable domain is EAQVTQNPRYLITVTGKKLTVTCSQNMNHEYMSWYRQDPGLGLRQIYYSMNVEVTDKGDVPEGYKVSRKEKRNFPLILESPSPNQTSLYFCASSLQGTNEKLFFGSGTQLSVL.

There are a few counts of this clone. The V and J genes are TRBV7-3 and TRBJ2-3; 11 nucleotides match TRBD2. The CDR3 sequence is 15 residues long. V was clipped by 5 bases and J by 3 bases; unmatched bases: 4. CDR1 SGHTA and CDR2 FQGTGA come from the germline V gene. The CDR3 sequence: CASSPRLAGTDTQYF. CDR3 sequence (DNA): TGTGCCAGCAGCCCAAGACTAGCGGGGACAGATACGCAGTATTTT.

The gene calls are TRBV28 and TRBJ2-5; 9 nucleotides agree with TRBD2. This CDR3 has 13 amino acids. The V gene's germline CDR1 is MDHEN and CDR2 SYDVKM. J was trimmed by 6 bases and V by 7 bases; bases with no gene match: 6. The CDR3 protein is CASMRGGRKTQYF. The CDR3, as DNA: TGTGCCAGCATGCGGGGGGGGAGGAAGACCCAGTACTTC.

J is TRBJ1-1 and V is TRBV9; a weak D match, TRBD1 (5 bases). The CDR3 consists of 14 residues. With 7 bases removed from V and 0 bases from J, the gap between germline ends came to 13 bases. Per the germline V gene, CDR1 is SGDLS and CDR2 is YYNGEE. The CDR3 DNA is TGTGCCAGCGGGCGCGGGGCGGTGAACACTGAAGCTTTCTTT. Protein: CASGRGAVNTEAFF.